These 25 T cell receptor beta chains originate from one sample sequenced in a study of CD8 T cells in ankylosing spondylitis. Via MiXCR, TCRdb re-called the 5' RACE reads, giving one row per CDR3 protein. Among about 220,000 distinct CDR3 sequences listed, roughly a tenth were seen once. Material for sequencing was blood, either unsorted or a sorted T cell fraction (not recorded which). The receptors stem from a male donor with ankylosing spondylitis or in good health (not recorded which).

This clonotype occurred many times. The chain joins TRBV20-1 to TRBJ1-6, with TRBD1 matching 9 bases. J was trimmed by 10 bases and V by 4 bases; bases with no gene match: 14. The CDR3 runs to 16 residues. Germline assignment: CDR1 DFQATT and CDR2 SNEGSKA (reference sequence). CDR3 nucleotide sequence: TGCAGTGCTACCCAATACGGGACAGGGTTCCAGTCACCCCTCCACTTT. It yields the protein CSATQYGTGFQSPLHF.

This clonotype was observed a few times. The chain recombines TRBV27 with TRBJ1-1, with TRBD1 as a possible D gene (6 bases). The CDR3 contains 15 residues. Trimming left V 8 bases short and J 4 bases short, with 20 bases between. Germline V gene data show CDR1 as MNHEY and CDR2 as SMNVEV (reference sequence). The CDR3 DNA follows: TGTGCCAGCGAGCGAACAGGGCCGGGGAGCACTGAAGCTTTCTTT. Translating it yields CASERTGPGSTEAFF.

The chain couples TRBV3-1 to TRBJ1-3, with D possibly matching TRBD1 (5 bases). This CDR3 spans 15 amino acids. Trimming removed 3 bases at V and 7 bases at J, with 16 bases between. CDR1 is LGHDT, CDR2 YNNKEL, per germline (reference sequence). The CDR3 spells CASSQGPTGRNTIYF. CDR3 sequence (DNA): TGTGCCAGCAGCCAGGGGCCCACAGGACGTAACACCATATATTTT.

The table lists this clonotype with many counts. The V and J genes are TRBV7-2 and TRBJ2-5; TRBD1 agrees at 9 bases. Germline CDR1 SGHTA, CDR2 FQGNSA. This CDR3 has 14 amino acids. The V and J ends lost 4 bases and 11 bases, in that order; junction bases with no gene match: 11. CDR3 DNA: TGTGCCAGCAGCTCGGACAGGGGTTTTGGTCGGCAGTACTTC. It codes for CASSSDRGFGRQYF.

In its sample, this clonotype was seen many times. The chain employs TRBV14 and TRBJ2-2; D gene uncertain. This CDR3 spans 12 amino acids. V lost 0 bases, J lost 5 bases, and 1 base lay in between. In germline, CDR1 is SGHDN, CDR2 FVKESK. CDR3 nucleotide sequence: TGTGCCAGCAGCCAAGATACCGGGGAGCTGTTTTTT. This codes for CASSQDTGELFF.

With regard to this clonotype: This may be a read error, as it is one base from a much larger clone. V usage is TRBV11-2 and J usage is TRBJ2-3; D gene uncertain. Germline CDR1 SGHAT, CDR2 FQNNGV. V was pared by 3 bases and J by 6 bases, with 13 bases between. The CDR3 sequence is 14 residues long. The CDR3: CASSFLTTQDTQYF. CDR3 DNA sequence: TGTGCCAGCAGCTTTCTCACCACCCAGGATACGCAGTATTTT.

This clonotype has at least ten counts. This chain connects TRBV7-2 to TRBJ1-1; no firm D call. The ends were cut back, 1 base at V and 3 bases at J, with 9 bases in the middle. The CDR3 extends over 14 amino acids. Germline CDR1 is SGHTA and CDR2 is FQGNSA. This CDR3 is CASSLGMTYTEAFF. For the CDR3, the DNA is TGTGCCAGCAGCTTAGGAATGACTTACACTGAAGCTTTCTTT.

The CDR3 coding sequence is TGCAGTGCTAGAGAAGAAATGAGGTTGTGGGATGAGCAGTTCTTC. Amino acids: CSAREEMRLWDEQFF. The genes are TRBV20-1 and TRBJ2-1, with D hard to call. This CDR3 spans 15 amino acids. CDR1 is DFQATT, CDR2 SNEGSKA, per germline (reference sequence). V was shortened by 0 bases and J by 8 bases, with 17 bases between the two germline ends.

This clonotype was seen at least ten times. The gene calls are TRBV7-2 and TRBJ1-2; the D gene is possibly TRBD1 (5 bases). This CDR3 comprises 15 residues. Trimming cost V 2 bases and J 1 base, with 11 bases left between them. From germline, CDR1 is SGHTA and CDR2 FQGNSA. The CDR3: CASSLSAGNNYGYTF. CDR3 sequence (DNA): TGTGCCAGCAGCTTATCGGCAGGGAATAACTATGGCTACACCTTC.

This clonotype has just a few counts. The genes are TRBV25-1 and TRBJ2-6; 7 positions match TRBD1. The CDR3 runs to 16 residues. J was trimmed by 4 bases and V by 5 bases; bases with no gene match: 8. Germline-derived CDR1 and CDR2 are MGHDK and SYGVNS. CDR3 nucleotides: TGTGCCAGCAGTAAACAGGGGTCCTACGGGGCCAACGTCCTGACTTTC. It is translated as CASSKQGSYGANVLTF.

This chain links TRBV7-9 with TRBJ1-1; weak D call: TRBD1 (5 bases). The length of the CDR3 is 16 residues. Germline CDR1 reads SEHNR; CDR2 reads FQNEAQ (reference sequence). V dropped 0 bases and J dropped 5 bases, with 16 bases sitting between them. CDR3 nucleotides: TGTGCCAGCAGCTTAGCCGGGGGAAGGGAGCCAACTGAAGCTTTCTTT. The encoded protein is CASSLAGGREPTEAFF. The whole variable domain, remainder taken from reference TRBV7-9 and TRBJ1-1, is DTGVSQNPRHKITKRGQNVTFRCDPISEHNRLYWYRQTLGQGPEFLTYFQNEAQLEKSRLLSDRFSAERPKGSFSTLEIQRTEQGDSAMYLCASSLAGGREPTEAFFGQGTRLTVV.

Concerning this clonotype itself: At one of its ends the junction is not consistent with the germline gene, which may arise from a read error. The CDR3 DNA sequence: TGTGCCAGCAGCTCAGACAGGGTAAATCAGCACCAGCATTTT. Its translation is CASSSDRVNQHQHF. This chain connects TRBV12-3 or TRBV12-4 to TRBJ1-5, with 7 nucleotides matching TRBD1. This CDR3 spans 14 amino acids.

The chain couples TRBV7-6 to TRBJ1-1; D gene uncertain. The CDR3 loop spans 14 amino acids. The V gene's germline CDR1 is SGHVS and CDR2 FNYEAQ. Trimming removed 5 bases from V and 1 base from J, with 11 bases in between. Written as DNA, the CDR3 is TGTGCCAGCAGCCCCTGGACGGGGAACACTGAAGCTTTCTTT. This codes for CASSPWTGNTEAFF.

This clonotype was counted between two and nine times. The V call is TRBV3-1, the J call TRBJ2-3; possible D gene TRBD2, 6 bases. Germline V gene lookup returns CDR1 LGHDT and CDR2 YNNKEL (reference sequence). V was pared by 6 bases and J by 8 bases, with 18 bases between. The CDR3 consists of 14 residues. The CDR3 is CASRGAGGVGTQYF. The CDR3 nucleotides are TGTGCCAGCAGGGGAGCGGGTGGAGTCGGTACGCAGTATTTT.

This clonotype has a count of ten or more. CDR3 DNA: TGTGCCAGCAGCCAAGAGACGGGGGGGCGGAACACCGGGGAGCTGTTTTTT. Protein sequence: CASSQETGGRNTGELFF. The V call is TRBV5-6, the J call TRBJ2-2, with TRBD2 matching 8 bases. There are 17 residues in the CDR3. The V gene's germline CDR1 is SGHDT and CDR2 YYEEEE. Unmatched junction bases numbered 9, after V lost 4 bases and J lost 1 base. Together with reference TRBV5-6 and TRBJ2-2, the CDR3 gives the full variable domain: DAGVTQSPTHLIKTRGQQVTLRCSPKSGHDTVSWYQQALGQGPQFIFQYYEEEERQRGNFPDRFSGHQFPNYSSELNVNALLLGDSALYLCASSQETGGRNTGELFFGEGSRLTVL.

This clonotype was seen at least ten times. CDR3 in amino acids: CASSLQAGTDTQYF. The CDR3 DNA reads as TGTGCCAGCAGTTTACAAGCAGGCACAGATACGCAGTATTTT. V usage is TRBV12-3 or TRBV12-4 and J usage is TRBJ2-3; no clear D gene. The CDR3 runs to 14 residues. Between the trimmed V and J ends, which lost 2 bases and 1 base, there was a span of 7 bases.

V is TRBV20-1 and J is TRBJ2-7; perhaps TRBD2 as D (6 bases). The CDR3 runs to 14 residues. The V and J ends lost 5 bases and 0 bases respectively, with 14 bases between them. CDR1 DFQATT and CDR2 SNEGSKA come from the germline V gene (reference sequence). As DNA, the CDR3 is TGCAGTGCTTCCGGGACTGGGGCCTCCTACGAGCAGTACTTC. This encodes CSASGTGASYEQYF.

This clonotype was seen repeatedly, ten times or more. The chain combines TRBV18 with TRBJ1-5; tentative D call: TRBD1 (5 bases). This CDR3 has 16 residues. V lost 3 bases and J 0 bases, leaving 12 bases between the germline ends. CDR1 is KGHSH and CDR2 is LQKENI in the germline V gene. The CDR3 nucleotides are TGTGCCAGCTCACCGGTTGCAGGGAATAGCAATCAGCCCCAGCATTTT. Residues: CASSPVAGNSNQPQHF.

This clonotype was picked up many times. The chain recombines TRBV5-1 with TRBJ2-2, with D perhaps matching TRBD1 or TRBD2 (5 bases each). The CDR3 consists of 15 residues. V shed 2 bases and J shed 1 base, with 9 bases lying between them. The germline V gene has CDR1 SGHRS and CDR2 YFSETQ. The CDR3 sequence is CASSLLRGNTGELFF. The CDR3 nucleotides read TGCGCCAGCAGCTTACTGAGGGGGAACACCGGGGAGCTGTTTTTT.

This clonotype came up many times. The chain carries TRBV4-2 and TRBJ2-7; 9 bases align to TRBD2. The CDR3 is 15 amino acids. V lost 4 bases, J lost 5 bases, and 9 bases stayed unmatched. The V gene's germline CDR1 is LGHNA and CDR2 YNFKEQ. This CDR3 reads CASSPRSGGTDEQYF. CDR3 DNA: TGTGCCAGCAGCCCACGTAGCGGGGGAACTGACGAGCAGTACTTC.

This clonotype was observed many times. The genes are TRBV5-5 and TRBJ2-2, with 7 bases aligning to TRBD1. CDR1 and CDR2 (germline): SGHKS, YYEKEE (reference sequence). CDR3 length: 15 amino acids. V gave up 2 bases and J gave up 3 bases; unmatched junction bases: 4. In nucleotides, the CDR3 is TGTGCCAGCAGCTTCGGGACAGTATACACCGGGGAGCTGTTTTTT. Its translation is CASSFGTVYTGELFF.

This clonotype occurred many times. The V and J genes are TRBV6-4 and TRBJ2-7, with 7 positions matching TRBD2. V lost 2 bases, J lost 1 base, and 11 bases stayed unmatched. Germline V lookup: CDR1 MRHNA, CDR2 SNTAGT. The CDR3 spans 17 residues. DNA of the CDR3: TGTGCCAGCAGTGACGTCCGATTGCCTAGCGGATCCTACGAGCAGTACTTC. This translates into CASSDVRLPSGSYEQYF.

This clonotype showed up just a few times. The chain employs TRBV15 and TRBJ1-1; TRBD1 might be the D (5 bases). The CDR3 covers 15 residues. V lost 1 base, J lost 5 bases, and 14 bases lay in between. Germline loops: CDR1 LNHNV, CDR2 YYDKDF (reference sequence). CDR3 sequence reads: CATSRVTGGTTEAFF. The CDR3 nucleotides are TGTGCCACCAGCAGAGTCACTGGGGGGACTACTGAAGCTTTCTTT.

This clonotype was seen a handful of times. The rearrangement uses TRBV11-2 and TRBJ2-5; TRBD2 aligns across 9 bases. With 5 bases clipped from V and 9 bases from J, the junction kept 10 bases outside the gene matches. The CDR3 spans 14 residues. In germline, CDR1 is SGHAT, CDR2 FQNNGV. CDR3 DNA sequence: TGTGCCAGCAGCCCGGAGGGGACTAGCACGCCCCAGTACTTC. Translated: CASSPEGTSTPQYF.

There are many counts of this clonotype. V and J are TRBV12-3 or TRBV12-4 and TRBJ1-1; the D gene is possibly TRBD1 (5 bases). The CDR3 spans 16 residues. The ends were cut back, 5 bases at V and 1 base at J, with 17 bases in the middle. The CDR3 here is CASSHPGVGRNTEAFF. As DNA, the CDR3 is TGTGCCAGCAGTCACCCCGGAGTGGGGCGGAACACTGAAGCTTTCTTT.